The clone carrying this T cell receptor (beta chain) was counted at least ten times. Its antigen is not identified. In the sort, naive CD8 T cells were defined as CD8+CD4-CCR7+CD45RA+. This entry belongs to a study of molecular identifiers for immune sequencing clone quantification. Broader study findings: Beyond 20 RNA copies, clones held over 98% of effector molecules, compared with under 1% in naive cells. Identical barcode-sharing TCR molecules could lead to underestimated sizes for highly expanded clones. Spiked-in Jurkat TCR RNA corresponding to one cell was reported as detectable against approximately 1 million naive cells.

One entry per CDR3 protein results from TCRdb running MiXCR on the PCR reads. Of about 100,000 distinct CDR3 sequences in the sample, 36% were seen once. V lost 4 bases to trimming and J lost 4 bases, with 19 bases between them. Germline V gene sequence: CDR1 MDHEN, CDR2 SYDVKM. The CDR3 covers 16 residues. This chain links TRBV28 with TRBJ1-1; D might be TRBD1 (6 bases). Material: naive CD8+ T cells from blood, with Jurkat cell RNA spiked in. Subset specified: FACS-sorted CD8+CD4-CCR7+CD45RA+ naive T cells. The receptor's source is a human donor in good health. Some libraries in this study had Jurkat cell RNA spiked in. CDR3 sequence (DNA): TGTGCCAGCAGTTCCCCCAGGGGAGGAGAGGTCACTGAAGCTTTCTTT. Residues: CASSSPRGGEVTEAFF.